This TCR beta chain derives from a study of graft-versus-host responses after intestinal transplantation. Data came from immunoSEQ multiplex PCR; TCRdb stores just in-frame clones and leaves some out. The sample records about 15,000 clones, over 75% being singletons. Trimming took 5 bases from V and 6 from J; bases not matched to a gene: 2. The germline gives CDR1 LNHDA, CDR2 SQIVND (reference sequence). The CDR3 sequence is 15 residues long. The chain couples TRBV19 to TRBJ2-1; 15 bases match TRBD2. The sequences come from bone marrow, collected approximately 120 days after intestinal transplantation. This receptor was taken from a human patient who received an intestinal transplant, so some T cells may come from the graft donor. CDR3 in amino acids: CASSLGLAGGNEQFF. The CDR3 region has the DNA TGTGCCAGTAGTTTGGGACTAGCGGGGGGCAATGAGCAGTTCTTC.